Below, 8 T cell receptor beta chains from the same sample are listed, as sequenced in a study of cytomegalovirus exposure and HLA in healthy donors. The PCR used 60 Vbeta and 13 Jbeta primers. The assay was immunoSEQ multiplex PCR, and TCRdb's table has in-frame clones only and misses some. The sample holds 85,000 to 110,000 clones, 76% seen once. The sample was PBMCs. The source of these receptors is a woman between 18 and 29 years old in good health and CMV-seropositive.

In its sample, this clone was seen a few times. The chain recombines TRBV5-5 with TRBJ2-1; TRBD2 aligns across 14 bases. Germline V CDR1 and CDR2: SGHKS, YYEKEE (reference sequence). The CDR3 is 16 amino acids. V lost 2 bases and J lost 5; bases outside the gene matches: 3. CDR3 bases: TGTGCCAGCAGCTTCCAGGGACTAGCGGGAGACAATGAGCAGTTCTTC. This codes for CASSFQGLAGDNEQFF.

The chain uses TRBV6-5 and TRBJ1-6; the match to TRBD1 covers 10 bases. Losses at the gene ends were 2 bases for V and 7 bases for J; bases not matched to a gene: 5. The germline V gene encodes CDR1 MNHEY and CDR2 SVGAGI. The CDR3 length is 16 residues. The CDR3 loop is CASSYPRTGGNSPLHF. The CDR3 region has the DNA TGTGCCAGCAGTTACCCCAGGACAGGGGGGAATTCACCCCTCCACTTT.

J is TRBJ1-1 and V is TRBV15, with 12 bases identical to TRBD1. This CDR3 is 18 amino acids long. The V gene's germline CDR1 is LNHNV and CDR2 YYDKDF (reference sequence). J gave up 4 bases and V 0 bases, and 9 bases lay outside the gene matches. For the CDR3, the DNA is TGTGCCACCAGCAGAGATCTTCGGGACAGGGGGCGCGGCACTGAAGCTTTCTTT. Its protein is CATSRDLRDRGRGTEAFF.

CDR3 residues: CAIRPGRDRGDTQYF. Written as DNA, the CDR3 is TGTGCCATCAGGCCGGGGAGAGACCGGGGAGATACGCAGTATTTT. The gene calls are TRBV10-3 and TRBJ2-3, with a tentative D call TRBD2 (5 bases). Trimming cost V 6 bases and J 5 bases, with 18 bases left between them. The CDR3 is 15 amino acids. Per germline, CDR1 ENHRY and CDR2 SYGVKD.

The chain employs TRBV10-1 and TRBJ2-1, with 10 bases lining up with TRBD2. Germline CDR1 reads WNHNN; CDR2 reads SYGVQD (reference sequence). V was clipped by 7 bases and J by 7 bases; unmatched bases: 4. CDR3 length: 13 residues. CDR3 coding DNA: TGCGCCAGCATAGGTAGCGGGAGGAATGAGCAGTTCTTC. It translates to CASIGSGRNEQFF.

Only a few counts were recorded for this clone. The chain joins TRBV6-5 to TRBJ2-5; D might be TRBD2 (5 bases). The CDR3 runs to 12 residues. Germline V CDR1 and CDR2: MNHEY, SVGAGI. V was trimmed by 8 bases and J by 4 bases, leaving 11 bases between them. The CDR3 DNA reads TGTGCCAGCGTGGGCGGGCCAGAGACCCAGTACTTC. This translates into CASVGGPETQYF.

CDR3 sequence reads: CSVEEGKGVVQYF. The CDR3 region has the DNA TGCAGCGTTGAAGAGGGGAAAGGGGTAGTGCAGTACTTC. The V and J genes are TRBV29-1 and TRBJ2-7, with D possibly being TRBD1 (5 bases). CDR1 and CDR2 (germline): SQVTM, ANQGSEA. The length of the CDR3 is 13 residues. The V gene lost 0 bases and the J gene lost 9 bases, with 15 bases spanning the gap.

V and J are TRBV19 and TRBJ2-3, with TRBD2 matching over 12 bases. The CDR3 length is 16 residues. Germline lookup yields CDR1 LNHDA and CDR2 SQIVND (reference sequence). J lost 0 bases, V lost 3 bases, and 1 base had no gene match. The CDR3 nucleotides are TGTGCCAGTAGTATTGGACTAGCGGGGAGCACAGATACGCAGTATTTT. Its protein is CASSIGLAGSTDTQYF.